Included here is one TCR beta chain sequence, with context. The antigen remains undetermined. These data come from a study of OX40 agonist ivuxolimab in advanced cancers. At the level of the study: Age averaged around 60 years (range about 20 to 79), and 70% to 85% were male.

Method: immunoSEQ multiplex PCR; TCRdb's copy keeps in-frame clones and lacks some. Counted here are approximately 35,000 clones, under 80% occurring once; the ten biggest clones make up approximately 11%. Points from the study as a whole: It was not determined which antigens were specifically recognized by the peripheral T cells that had undergone clonal expansion. Certain nonresponding patients likewise had low normalized T-cell clonal expansion.

This specimen consisted of CD4+ or CD8+ T cells sorted from blood, obtained in a trial of the OX40 agonist ivuxolimab. The sequence came from an adult with an advanced solid tumor such as melanoma, head and neck, liver or kidney cancer.

The CDR3 region is CASSPKRDTEAFF. Written as DNA, the CDR3 is TGTGCCAGCAGCCCCAAGAGGGACACTGAAGCTTTCTTT. The chain couples TRBV7-9 to TRBJ1-1, with D unclear. Between the trimmed V and J ends, which lost 5 bases and 3 bases, there was a span of 10 bases. Germline loops: CDR1 SEHNR, CDR2 FQNEAQ (reference sequence). The CDR3 is 13 residues long.